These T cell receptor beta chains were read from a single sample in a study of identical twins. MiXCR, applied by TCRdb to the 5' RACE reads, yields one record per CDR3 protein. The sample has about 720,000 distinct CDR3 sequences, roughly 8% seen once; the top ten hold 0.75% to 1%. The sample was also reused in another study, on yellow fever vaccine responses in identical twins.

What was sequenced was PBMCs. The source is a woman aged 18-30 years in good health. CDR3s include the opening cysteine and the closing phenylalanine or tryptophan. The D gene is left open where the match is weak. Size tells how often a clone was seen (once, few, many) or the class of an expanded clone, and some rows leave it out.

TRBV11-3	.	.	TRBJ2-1	CASSSSHNEQFF	TGTGCCAGCAGCTCTTCCCACAATGAGCAGTTCTTC
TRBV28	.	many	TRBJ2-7	CASSSGIRLEQYF	TGTGCCAGCAGTTCCGGGATCCGGCTCGAGCAGTACTTC
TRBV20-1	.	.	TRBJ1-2	CSATGRDYGYTF	TGCAGTGCTACGGGACGTGACTATGGCTACACCTTC
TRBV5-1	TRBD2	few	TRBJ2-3	CASSKGRSSGELTDTQYF	TGCGCCAGCAGCAAGGGACGGTCTAGCGGGGAACTCACAGATACGCAGTATTTT
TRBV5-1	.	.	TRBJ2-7	CASSQGPRGFYEQYF	TGCGCCAGCAGCCAGGGCCCTCGTGGATTCTACGAGCAGTACTTC
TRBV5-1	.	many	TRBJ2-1	CASSRDTVYNEQFF	TGCGCCAGCAGCCGGGACACGGTCTACAATGAGCAGTTCTTC
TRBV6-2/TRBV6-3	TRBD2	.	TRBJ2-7	CASSYSLPIGGRTDEQYF	TGTGCCAGCAGTTACTCACTCCCCATCGGCGGGAGGACCGACGAGCAGTACTTC
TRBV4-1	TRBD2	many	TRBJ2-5	CASSQEGLAGGGETQYF	TGCGCCAGCAGCCAAGAGGGACTAGCGGGAGGAGGAGAGACCCAGTACTTC
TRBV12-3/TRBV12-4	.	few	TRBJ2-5	CASSFYPRQSEKEETQYF	TGTGCCAGCAGTTTCTACCCACGACAGTCCGAAAAAGAAGAGACCCAGTACTTC
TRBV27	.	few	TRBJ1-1	CASSKRAFGTEAFF	TGTGCCAGCAGTAAAAGGGCTTTCGGCACTGAAGCTTTCTTT
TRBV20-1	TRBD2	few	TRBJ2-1	CSARDPPSGRNEQFF	TGCAGTGCTAGAGATCCCCCTAGCGGGAGAAATGAGCAGTTCTTC
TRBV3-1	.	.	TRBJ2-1	CASSYRTDLNEQFF	TGTGCCAGCAGCTATCGGACGGACCTAAATGAGCAGTTCTTC
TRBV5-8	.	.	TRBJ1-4	CASSLMGRTATNEKLFF	TGTGCCAGCAGCTTGATGGGCAGGACGGCAACTAATGAAAAACTGTTTTTT
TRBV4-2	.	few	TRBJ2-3	CASSQDASTDTQYF	TGTGCCAGCAGCCAAGATGCCAGCACAGATACGCAGTATTTT
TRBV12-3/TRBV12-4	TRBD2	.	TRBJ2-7	CASRSSGVYEQYF	TGTGCCAGCAGATCTAGCGGGGTCTACGAGCAGTACTTC
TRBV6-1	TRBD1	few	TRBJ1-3	CASRATGTGGNTIYF	TGTGCCAGCAGAGCTACCGGGACAGGGGGAAACACCATATATTTT
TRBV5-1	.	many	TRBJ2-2	CASSLVVAANTGELFF	TGCGCCAGCAGCTTGGTGGTAGCGGCCAACACCGGGGAGCTGTTTTTT